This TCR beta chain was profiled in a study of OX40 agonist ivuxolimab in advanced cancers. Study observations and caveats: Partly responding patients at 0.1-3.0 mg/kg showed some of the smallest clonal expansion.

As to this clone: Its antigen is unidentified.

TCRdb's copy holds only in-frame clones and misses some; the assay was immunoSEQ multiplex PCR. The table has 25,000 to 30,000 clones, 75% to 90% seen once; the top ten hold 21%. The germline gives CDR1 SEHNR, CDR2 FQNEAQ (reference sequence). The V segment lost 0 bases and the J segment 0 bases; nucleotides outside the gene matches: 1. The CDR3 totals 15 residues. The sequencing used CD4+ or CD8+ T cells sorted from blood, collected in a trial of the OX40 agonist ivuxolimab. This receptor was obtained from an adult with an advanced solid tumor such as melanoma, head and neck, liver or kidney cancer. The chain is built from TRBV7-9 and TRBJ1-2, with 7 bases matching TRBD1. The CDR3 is CASSLAQGANYGYTF. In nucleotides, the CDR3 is TGTGCCAGCAGCTTAGCCCAGGGGGCTAACTATGGCTACACCTTC. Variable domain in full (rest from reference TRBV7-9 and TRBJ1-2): DTGVSQNPRHKITKRGQNVTFRCDPISEHNRLYWYRQTLGQGPEFLTYFQNEAQLEKSRLLSDRFSAERPKGSFSTLEIQRTEQGDSAMYLCASSLAQGANYGYTFGSGTRLTVV.